The entry that follows covers one T cell receptor beta chain sequence. Its antigen is as yet unknown. This specimen belongs to a study of cytomegalovirus exposure and HLA in healthy donors. Study-wide points: More clonal expansion characterized HLA-associated TCR beta chains than equally common others in a later analysis.

The ends lost 0 bases at V and 6 bases at J; junction bases unmatched: 8. Germline lookup yields CDR1 LNHNV and CDR2 YYDKDF (reference sequence). The CDR3 spans 16 residues. PCR employed 60 Vbeta and 13 Jbeta primers. As originally analysed: Later reanalysis found roughly 80 million unique TCR beta chains, 10 million to 12 million of them shared. TCRdb's copy holds only in-frame clones and misses some; the assay was immunoSEQ multiplex PCR. V and J calls and clone size are given by that table; D and trimming were obtained from the DNA. The sample includes roughly 100,000 clones. This chain connects TRBV15 to TRBJ2-1, with TRBD2 matching 7 bases. Sequencing was carried out using PBMCs. This receptor was taken from a man in his forties or fifties in good health and CMV-seropositive. CDR3 nucleotides: TGTGCCACCAGCAGAGATGGCGGGAGTATCCGCAATGAGCAGTTCTTC. This codes for CATSRDGGSIRNEQFF.